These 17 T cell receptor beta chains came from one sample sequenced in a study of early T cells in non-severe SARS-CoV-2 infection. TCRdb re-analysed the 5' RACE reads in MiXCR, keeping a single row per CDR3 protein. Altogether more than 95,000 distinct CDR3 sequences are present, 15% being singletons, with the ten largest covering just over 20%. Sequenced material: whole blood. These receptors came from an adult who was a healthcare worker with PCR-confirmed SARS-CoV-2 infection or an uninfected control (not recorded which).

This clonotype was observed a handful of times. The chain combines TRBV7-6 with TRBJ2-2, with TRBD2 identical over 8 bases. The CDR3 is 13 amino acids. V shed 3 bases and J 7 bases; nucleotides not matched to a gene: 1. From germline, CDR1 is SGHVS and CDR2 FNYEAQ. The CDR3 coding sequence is TGTGCCAGCAGCTTCGCGGGGGGCGGGGAGCTGTTTTTT. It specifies CASSFAGGGELFF.

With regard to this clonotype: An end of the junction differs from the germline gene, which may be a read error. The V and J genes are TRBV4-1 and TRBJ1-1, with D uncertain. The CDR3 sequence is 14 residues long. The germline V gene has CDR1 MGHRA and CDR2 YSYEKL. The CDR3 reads CASSLTPTLRKAYF. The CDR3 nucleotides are TGCGCCAGCAGCCTCACTCCCACCTTAAGAAAAGCTTACTTT.

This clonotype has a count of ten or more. CDR3 sequence (DNA): TGTGCCAGCAGTGAATCCCTAGCGGGAACTGAAGCTTTCTTT. This gives the protein CASSESLAGTEAFF. The chain is built from TRBV25-1 and TRBJ1-1; D unresolved. Trimming removed 1 base at V and 5 bases at J, with 11 bases between. Germline values: CDR1 MGHDK, CDR2 SYGVNS. The CDR3 extends over 14 amino acids.

The CDR3 loop reads CASSPPTTSTNEKLFF. CDR3 sequence (DNA): TGTGCCAGCTCACCACCGACCACGTCAACTAATGAAAAACTGTTTTTT. The genes are TRBV18 and TRBJ1-4, with no clear D. The V gene lost 0 bases and the J gene lost 0 bases, with 8 bases spanning the gap. From germline, CDR1 is KGHSH and CDR2 LQKENI. The CDR3 runs to 16 residues.

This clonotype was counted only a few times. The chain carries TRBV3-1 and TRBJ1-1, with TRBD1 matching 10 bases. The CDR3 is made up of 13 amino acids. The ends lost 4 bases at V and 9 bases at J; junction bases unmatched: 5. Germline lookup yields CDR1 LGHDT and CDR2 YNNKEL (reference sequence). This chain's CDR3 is CASSRQGANQAFF. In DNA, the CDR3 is TGTGCCAGCAGCCGACAGGGGGCAAATCAAGCTTTCTTT. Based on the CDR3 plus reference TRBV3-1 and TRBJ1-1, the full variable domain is DTAVSQTPKYLVTQMGNDKSIKCEQNLGHDTMYWYKQDSKKFLKIMFSYNNKELIINETVPNRFSPKSPDKAHLNLHINSLELGDSAVYFCASSRQGANQAFFGQGTRLTVV.

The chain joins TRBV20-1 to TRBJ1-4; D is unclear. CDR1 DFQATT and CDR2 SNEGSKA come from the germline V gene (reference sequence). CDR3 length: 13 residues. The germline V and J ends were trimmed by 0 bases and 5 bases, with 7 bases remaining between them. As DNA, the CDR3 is TGCAGTGCTAGAGAGGGCTCGAATGAAAAACTGTTTTTT. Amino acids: CSAREGSNEKLFF.

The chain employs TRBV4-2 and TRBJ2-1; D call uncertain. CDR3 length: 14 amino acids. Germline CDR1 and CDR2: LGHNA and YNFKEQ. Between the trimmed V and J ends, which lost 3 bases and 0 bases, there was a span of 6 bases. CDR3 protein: CASSQESSYNEQFF. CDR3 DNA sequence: TGTGCCAGCAGCCAGGAAAGCTCCTACAATGAGCAGTTCTTC.

DNA of the CDR3: TGTGCCAGCGTCGGGGGGCTAACAGATACGCAGTATTTT. Its protein product is CASVGGLTDTQYF. The gene calls are TRBV2 and TRBJ2-3; possibly TRBD2 for D (7 bases). V was trimmed by 8 bases and J by 3 bases, leaving 12 bases between them. Germline V lookup: CDR1 SNHLY, CDR2 FYNNEI. This CDR3 has 13 residues.

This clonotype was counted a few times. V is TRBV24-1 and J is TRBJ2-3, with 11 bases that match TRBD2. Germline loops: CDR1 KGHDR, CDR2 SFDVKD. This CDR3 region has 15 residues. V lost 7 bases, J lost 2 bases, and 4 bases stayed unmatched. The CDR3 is CATSTSGGDTDTQYF. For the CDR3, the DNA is TGTGCCACCAGCACTAGCGGGGGAGACACAGATACGCAGTATTTT.

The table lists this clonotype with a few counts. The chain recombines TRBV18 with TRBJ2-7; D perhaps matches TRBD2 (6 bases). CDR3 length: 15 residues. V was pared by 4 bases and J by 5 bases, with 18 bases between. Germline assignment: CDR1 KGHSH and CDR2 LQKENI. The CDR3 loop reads CASSLHFQGGNEQYF. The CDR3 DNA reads TGTGCCAGCTCACTCCACTTCCAGGGCGGGAACGAGCAGTACTTC.

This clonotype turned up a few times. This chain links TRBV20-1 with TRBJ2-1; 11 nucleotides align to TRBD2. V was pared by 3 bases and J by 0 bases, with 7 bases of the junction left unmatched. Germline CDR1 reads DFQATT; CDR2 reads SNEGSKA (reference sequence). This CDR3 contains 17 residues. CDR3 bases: TGCAGTGCTAGCCGACGACTAGCGGGGACCTCCTACAATGAGCAGTTCTTC. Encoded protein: CSASRRLAGTSYNEQFF.

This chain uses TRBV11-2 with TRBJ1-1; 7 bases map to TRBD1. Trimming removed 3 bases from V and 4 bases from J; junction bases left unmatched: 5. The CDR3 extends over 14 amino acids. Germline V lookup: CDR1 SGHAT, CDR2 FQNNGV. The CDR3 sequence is CASSLRGPVTEAFF. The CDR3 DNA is TGTGCCAGCAGCTTGAGGGGGCCGGTCACTGAAGCTTTCTTT.

The CDR3 sequence is CASSPGSNTGELFF. The CDR3 DNA reads as TGTGCCAGCAGCCCGGGCTCTAACACCGGGGAGCTGTTTTTT. V is TRBV7-3 and J is TRBJ2-2; D gene ambiguous. The CDR3 length is 14 residues. CDR1 and CDR2 (germline): SGHTA, FQGTGA. V was shortened by 5 bases and J by 2 bases, with 9 bases between the two germline ends. The entire variable domain, with the rest obtained from reference TRBV7-3 and TRBJ2-2, is as follows: GAGVSQTPSNKVTEKGKYVELRCDPISGHTALYWYRQSLGQGPEFLIYFQGTGAADDSGLPNDRFFAVRPEGSVSTLKIQRTERGDSAVYLCASSPGSNTGELFFGEGSRLTVL.

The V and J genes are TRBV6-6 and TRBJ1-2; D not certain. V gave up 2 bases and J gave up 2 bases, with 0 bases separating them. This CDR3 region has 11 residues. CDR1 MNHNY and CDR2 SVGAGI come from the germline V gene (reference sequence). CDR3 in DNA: TGTGCCAGCAGTTACAACTATGGCTACACCTTC. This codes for CASSYNYGYTF.

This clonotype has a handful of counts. The CDR3 loop is CASSTGQVRSGELFF. The CDR3 region has the DNA TGCGCCAGCAGCACGGGACAGGTTCGTTCCGGGGAGCTGTTTTTT. The chain joins TRBV5-1 to TRBJ2-2; 8 bases are a match to TRBD1. V lost 4 bases and J lost 6; bases outside the gene matches: 8. Germline loops: CDR1 SGHRS, CDR2 YFSETQ. The CDR3 contains 15 residues.

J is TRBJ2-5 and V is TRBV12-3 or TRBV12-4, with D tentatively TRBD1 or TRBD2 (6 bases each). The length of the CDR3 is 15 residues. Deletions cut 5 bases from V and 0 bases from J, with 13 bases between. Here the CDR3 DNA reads TGTGCCAGCAGTACCCAAGGGGGGAACCAAGAGACCCAGTACTTC. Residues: CASSTQGGNQETQYF.

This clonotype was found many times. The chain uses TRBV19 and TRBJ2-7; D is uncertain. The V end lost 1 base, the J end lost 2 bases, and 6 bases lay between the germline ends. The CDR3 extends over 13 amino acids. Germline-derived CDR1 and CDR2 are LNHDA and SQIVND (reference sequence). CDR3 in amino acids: CASSIGPPYEQYF. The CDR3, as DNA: TGTGCCAGTAGTATAGGGCCTCCCTACGAGCAGTACTTC.